The entry that follows covers one T cell receptor (beta chain) sequence. The antigen is not known. The CDR3 sequence is 15 residues long. Germline V gene data show CDR1 as SGHAT and CDR2 as FQNNGV. Trimming stripped 5 bases from V and 2 bases from J, with 14 bases between. The data were taken from a study of cytomegalovirus exposure and HLA in healthy donors. Findings and caveats of the study: The finding came from a later analysis; first-cohort TCR clusters tended to co-occur in the approximately 120 validation repertoires.

Sequencing used immunoSEQ multiplex PCR; TCRdb keeps in-frame clones, though not all of them. The data contain 200,000 to 250,000 clones, over 70% of them seen just once; the ten biggest clones take up about 14%. The gene calls are TRBV11-2 and TRBJ2-3, with a possible D match to TRBD2 (7 bases). The receptor comes from a woman under 40 in good health and CMV-seropositive. Material for sequencing was PBMCs. The CDR3 bases are TGTGCCAGCAGCCCGGGGGCGGGAGACACAGATACGCAGTATTTT. Protein: CASSPGAGDTDTQYF.